The 32 T cell receptor beta chains in this list originate from one sample, sequenced in a study of blood T cells in healthy people across ages. Combining a sample-barcoded 5' primer with a J-beta primer mix, a second PCR ran for roughly 7 to 12 cycles. TCRdb itself ran the 5' RACE reads through MiXCR, one entry per CDR3 protein. Found here are over a million distinct CDR3 sequences, about 43% of them singletons; the top ten hold 7% to 9%. The sequenced material came from blood. These receptors came from a woman aged 18 to 35 in good health.

The J gene is TRBJ1-6, the V gene TRBV7-9; perhaps TRBD1 as D (6 bases). The germline CDR1 and CDR2 sequences are SEHNR and FQNEAQ (reference sequence). The CDR3 covers 14 residues. The V end was cut by 3 bases, the J end by 10 bases, with 13 bases between. CDR3 in DNA: TGTGCCAGCAGCTTTACACAGGGTGGGTCACCCCTCCACTTT. Translating it yields CASSFTQGGSPLHF.

The chain carries TRBV7-6 and TRBJ2-1; D possibly corresponds to TRBD2 (5 bases). CDR1 SGHVS and CDR2 FNYEAQ come from the germline V gene. This CDR3 contains 16 residues. Trimming removed 4 bases from V and 8 bases from J, with 21 bases in between. This chain's CDR3 is CASSSSFDSGVYEQFF. The CDR3, as DNA: TGTGCCAGCAGCTCCAGTTTTGACTCCGGGGTTTATGAGCAGTTCTTC. Based on the CDR3 plus reference TRBV7-6 and TRBJ2-1, the full variable domain is GAGVSQSPRYKVTKRGQDVALRCDPISGHVSLYWYRQALGQGPEFLTYFNYEAQQDKSGLPNDRFSAERPEGSISTLTIQRTEQRDSAMYRCASSSSFDSGVYEQFFGPGTRLTVL.

This chain uses TRBV27 with TRBJ2-1; D perhaps matches TRBD1 (5 bases). Germline assignment: CDR1 MNHEY and CDR2 SMNVEV (reference sequence). Trimming left V 1 base short and J 6 bases short, with 16 bases between. The CDR3 has 16 residues. CDR3: CASSLLGLEGVNEQFF. The CDR3 DNA follows: TGTGCCAGCAGTTTATTGGGGCTAGAAGGGGTCAATGAGCAGTTCTTC.

The V call is TRBV3-1, the J call TRBJ2-2; D perhaps matches TRBD2 (6 bases). CDR1 and CDR2 (germline): LGHDT, YNNKEL (reference sequence). The CDR3 runs 15 residues. Trimming left V 8 bases short and J 6 bases short, with 19 bases between. CDR3 amino acids: CASRSGGSVPGELFF. For the CDR3, the DNA is TGTGCCAGCCGGAGCGGAGGGTCGGTCCCCGGGGAGCTGTTTTTT.

This chain uses TRBV6-1 with TRBJ2-2; D is ambiguous. The CDR3 contains 16 residues. V dropped 0 bases and J dropped 1 base, with 9 bases sitting between them. The germline CDR1 and CDR2 sequences are MNHNS and SASEGT. The CDR3 nucleotides read TGTGCCAGCAGTGAAGCGTTTGGGAAGAACACCGGGGAGCTGTTTTTT. Its translation is CASSEAFGKNTGELFF.

In this sample, this clonotype turned up a few times. The chain uses TRBV27 and TRBJ1-2; no reliable D call. V lost 6 bases, J lost 3 bases, and 8 bases lay in between. The CDR3 sequence is 12 residues long. Germline V gene data show CDR1 as MNHEY and CDR2 as SMNVEV (reference sequence). The CDR3: CASRSIDYGYTF. As DNA, the CDR3 is TGTGCCAGCAGGAGTATAGACTATGGCTACACCTTC.

This clonotype was counted only a few times. The chain is built from TRBV6-1 and TRBJ2-7; D call uncertain. This CDR3 has 12 residues. V dropped 8 bases and J dropped 2 bases, with 10 bases sitting between them. The V gene's germline CDR1 is MNHNS and CDR2 SASEGT. CDR3 sequence reads: CASAPRTYEQYF. The CDR3 DNA reads as TGTGCCAGCGCCCCGCGGACCTACGAGCAGTACTTC.

Concerning this clonotype: Since a much larger clone is just one base distant, this may be a read error. The chain carries TRBV7-2 and TRBJ2-2, with unresolved D. V was clipped by 5 bases and J by 4 bases, with 8 bases between them. This CDR3 region has 13 residues. CDR1 is SGHTA, CDR2 FQGNSA, per germline. The CDR3 sequence: CASSPQITGELFF. The CDR3 coding sequence is TGTGCCAGCAGCCCCCAGATCACCGGGGAGCTGTTTTTT.

The J gene is TRBJ2-7, the V gene TRBV20-1, with TRBD2 matching over 8 bases. There are 15 residues in the CDR3. Per the germline V gene, CDR1 is DFQATT and CDR2 is SNEGSKA (reference sequence). J was trimmed by 7 bases and V by 0 bases; bases with no gene match: 11. CDR3 residues: CSARDEGLAYNEQYF. In nucleotides, the CDR3 is TGCAGTGCTAGAGATGAAGGACTAGCCTACAATGAGCAGTACTTC.

The chain employs TRBV5-5 and TRBJ1-6; a weak D match, TRBD1 (5 bases). This CDR3 region has 17 residues. Germline V CDR1 and CDR2: SGHKS, YYEKEE (reference sequence). Trimming removed 1 base from V and 2 bases from J, with 13 bases in between. The CDR3, as DNA: TGTGCCAGCAGCTTGTTGTTCGGGGCGGCCTATAATTCACCCCTCCACTTT. Translation: CASSLLFGAAYNSPLHF.

The chain joins TRBV29-1 to TRBJ2-1, with 8 bases that match TRBD2. V was clipped by 5 bases and J by 6 bases; unmatched bases: 15. This CDR3 is built from 16 residues. The germline V gene encodes CDR1 SQVTM and CDR2 ANQGSEA. The CDR3 DNA reads as TGCAGCGTTCTCACTTTAGCGGGAATAATTGCCAATGAGCAGTTCTTC. It translates to CSVLTLAGIIANEQFF.

This sequence joins TRBV6-6 and TRBJ1-1; D may be TRBD1 (6 bases). V gave up 7 bases and J gave up 11 bases, with 23 bases separating them. This CDR3 is built from 14 residues. Germline CDR1 is MNHNY and CDR2 is SVGAGI (reference sequence). The CDR3 sequence: CASTLTPQGVGAFF. DNA of the CDR3: TGTGCCAGCACCTTAACACCACAGGGCGTTGGGGCTTTCTTT.

The rearrangement uses TRBV9 and TRBJ2-4; D may correspond to TRBD1 or TRBD2 (6 bases each). The DNA matches TRBJ2-5 better at its end, which makes the J call doubtful. The CDR3 is 15 amino acids. The germline V gene encodes CDR1 SGDLS and CDR2 YYNGEE. The CDR3 bases are TGTGCCAGCAGCGTAGTTCCGGGGGCGGGAGAGACCCAGTACTTC. Encoded protein: CASSVVPGAGETQYF.

This clonotype has more than one count but fewer than ten. The chain links TRBV2 to TRBJ1-1, with 7 bases matching TRBD1. Losses at the gene ends were 6 bases for V and 5 bases for J; bases not matched to a gene: 12. Germline V gives CDR1 SNHLY, CDR2 FYNNEI. The CDR3 spans 15 residues. The CDR3 coding sequence is TGTGCCAGCAGGAGCCTAGACAGGGAAGGGACTGAAGCTTTCTTT. This encodes CASRSLDREGTEAFF.

CDR3 nucleotide sequence: TGCAGTGCGAGACTAGCGGATCGCTCTGGGGCCAACGTCCTGACTTTC. Translated, it gives CSARLADRSGANVLTF. The gene calls are TRBV20-1 and TRBJ2-6, with 9 bases identical to TRBD2. Germline V gene lookup returns CDR1 DFQATT and CDR2 SNEGSKA (reference sequence). V was pared by 6 bases and J by 0 bases, with 6 bases of the junction left unmatched. There are 16 residues in the CDR3.

The rearrangement uses TRBV20-1 and TRBJ2-4; perhaps TRBD1 as D (7 bases). The end of the DNA aligns better with TRBJ2-7, so the J call may be wrong. This CDR3 region has 14 residues. Germline V lookup: CDR1 DFQATT, CDR2 SNEGSKA (reference sequence). The CDR3 reads CSARDGQGGLEQYF. DNA for the CDR3: TGCAGTGCTAGAGATGGGCAGGGGGGCCTCGAGCAGTACTTC.

The V gene is TRBV12-3 or TRBV12-4, the J gene TRBJ2-7; 7 bases agree with TRBD1. The CDR3 is 17 residues long. V lost 6 bases and J lost 1; bases outside the gene matches: 15. DNA for the CDR3: TGTGCCAGCAGCTTAAGTTTGAACACAGGGGAATCCTACGAGCAGTACTTC. Translated, it gives CASSLSLNTGESYEQYF.

V is TRBV30 and J is TRBJ1-5; tentative D call: TRBD1 (6 bases). Trimming shortened V by 6 bases and J by 1 base, and 10 bases separated the two germline ends. There are 13 residues in the CDR3. The germline V gene encodes CDR1 GTSNPN and CDR2 SVGIG (reference sequence). The CDR3 coding sequence is TGTGCCTGTCAGCAGGGGAGCAATCAGCCCCAGCATTTT. Translated, it gives CACQQGSNQPQHF.

This clonotype came up a few times. This rearrangement joins TRBV7-9 to TRBJ2-1; either TRBD1 or TRBD2 may supply D (5 bases each). There are 15 residues in the CDR3. Germline loops: CDR1 SEHNR, CDR2 FQNEAQ (reference sequence). Trimming shortened V by 4 bases and J by 2 bases, and 12 bases separated the two germline ends. The CDR3 nucleotides are TGTGCCAGCAGCTACCGGGACCGCCCCTACAATGAGCAGTTCTTC. This gives the protein CASSYRDRPYNEQFF. Full variable domain (rest looked up from reference TRBV7-9 and TRBJ2-1): DTGVSQNPRHKITKRGQNVTFRCDPISEHNRLYWYRQTLGQGPEFLTYFQNEAQLEKSRLLSDRFSAERPKGSFSTLEIQRTEQGDSAMYLCASSYRDRPYNEQFFGPGTRLTVL.

V is TRBV6-4 and J is TRBJ2-3; D is ambiguous. The V end lost 6 bases, the J end lost 0 bases, and 16 bases lay between the germline ends. The germline CDR1 and CDR2 sequences are MRHNA and SNTAGT. This CDR3 region has 16 residues. This chain's CDR3 is CASSPGRYISTDTQYF. The CDR3 nucleotides read TGTGCCAGCAGCCCAGGACGGTATATTAGCACAGATACGCAGTATTTT.

The chain carries TRBV10-2 and TRBJ1-5, with D possibly being TRBD1 (6 bases). Trimming removed 1 base from V and 1 base from J, with 8 bases in between. The length of the CDR3 is 15 residues. CDR1 WSHSY and CDR2 SAAADI come from the germline V gene. The CDR3 is CASSEYGQSNQPQHF. The DNA for the CDR3 is TGCGCCAGCAGTGAGTACGGACAGAGCAATCAGCCCCAGCATTTT.

The chain employs TRBV6-5 and TRBJ1-1; 8 bases are a match to TRBD1. V shed 6 bases and J 0 bases; nucleotides not matched to a gene: 6. Germline V lookup: CDR1 MNHEY, CDR2 SVGAGI. The CDR3 has 15 amino acids. CDR3 coding DNA: TGTGCCAGCAGCTATACAGGGGGTATGAACACTGAAGCTTTCTTT. Translation gives CASSYTGGMNTEAFF.

This clonotype has only a few counts. This chain links TRBV7-9 with TRBJ2-1; 8 nucleotides match TRBD2. V gave up 3 bases and J gave up 6 bases; unmatched junction bases: 7. The CDR3 is 15 residues long. Per germline, CDR1 SEHNR and CDR2 FQNEAQ (reference sequence). Here the CDR3 reads CASSLLAGSLNEQFF. CDR3 coding DNA: TGTGCCAGCAGCTTGCTAGCGGGCTCCCTCAATGAGCAGTTCTTC. Full variable domain (missing parts from reference TRBV7-9 and TRBJ2-1): DTGVSQNPRHKITKRGQNVTFRCDPISEHNRLYWYRQTLGQGPEFLTYFQNEAQLEKSRLLSDRFSAERPKGSFSTLEIQRTEQGDSAMYLCASSLLAGSLNEQFFGPGTRLTVL.

The V and J genes are TRBV20-1 and TRBJ2-3, with 7 bases fitting TRBD2. Germline CDR1 is DFQATT and CDR2 is SNEGSKA (reference sequence). J gave up 8 bases and V 4 bases, and 15 bases lay outside the gene matches. The CDR3 is 15 residues long. The chain's CDR3 is CSAKDPPPLAATQYF. The CDR3 DNA follows: TGCAGTGCTAAGGACCCTCCCCCTCTAGCGGCTACGCAGTATTTT.

The table lists this clonotype with a few counts. J is TRBJ2-5 and V is TRBV6-6; 8 positions match TRBD1. This CDR3 contains 15 residues. From germline, CDR1 is MNHNY and CDR2 SVGAGI (reference sequence). Losses at the gene ends were 2 bases for V and 1 base for J; bases not matched to a gene: 3. Here the CDR3 reads CASSYRQGSQETQYF. CDR3 coding DNA: TGTGCCAGCAGTTACCGACAGGGGAGCCAAGAGACCCAGTACTTC.

The V gene is TRBV5-1, the J gene TRBJ2-1; a possible D gene is TRBD2 (5 bases). CDR1 is SGHRS, CDR2 YFSETQ, per germline. There are 12 residues in the CDR3. Trimming stripped 4 bases from V and 9 bases from J, with 11 bases between. CDR3 DNA sequence: TGCGCCAGCAGCCCACACGAGGGTGAGCAGTTCTTC. This translates into CASSPHEGEQFF.

This rearrangement joins TRBV20-1 to TRBJ2-1; 8 nucleotides agree with TRBD2. Germline V gives CDR1 DFQATT, CDR2 SNEGSKA (reference sequence). V shed 4 bases, J shed 6 bases, and the junction held 8 bases outside the gene matches. The CDR3 covers 14 residues. Here the CDR3 reads CSATQREYSNEQFF. CDR3 DNA: TGCAGTGCTACCCAGCGGGAGTATAGCAATGAGCAGTTCTTC.

This clonotype was detected only a few times. V gene TRBV18 combines with J gene TRBJ2-1; 9 bases agree with TRBD2. Germline V lookup: CDR1 KGHSH, CDR2 LQKENI. The CDR3 consists of 16 residues. Unmatched junction bases numbered 7, after V lost 1 base and J lost 6 bases. The DNA of the CDR3 is TGTGCCAGCTCACCACTCTCTAGCGGGGCCTCCAATGAGCAGTTCTTC. Translation gives CASSPLSSGASNEQFF.

This clonotype was detected a few times. The gene calls are TRBV29-1 and TRBJ2-5; TRBD2 aligns across 7 bases. After removal of 0 bases from V and 9 bases from J, the junction contained 10 bases not matched to a gene. Germline assignment: CDR1 SQVTM and CDR2 ANQGSEA. This CDR3 has 14 amino acids. DNA for the CDR3: TGCAGCGTTGAAGATATCGGGCCTCGGGAGGCCCAGTACTTC. Encoded protein: CSVEDIGPREAQYF.

The chain recombines TRBV20-1 with TRBJ1-1, with D unresolved. With 5 bases removed from V and 0 bases from J, the gap between germline ends came to 10 bases. Germline V gene sequence: CDR1 DFQATT, CDR2 SNEGSKA (reference sequence). This CDR3 has 13 amino acids. Here the CDR3 DNA reads TGCAGTGCTTCGCGGATCATGAACACTGAAGCTTTCTTT. Residues: CSASRIMNTEAFF.

J is TRBJ2-1 and V is TRBV12-5, with D possibly TRBD2 on 6 matching bases. V was clipped by 0 bases and J by 1 base, with 13 bases between them. This CDR3 is 17 amino acids long. Per germline, CDR1 LGHNT and CDR2 FRNRAP. The CDR3 DNA sequence: TGTGCTAGTGGTTTGGTCGAGGGGAGGAAATCCTACAATGAGCAGTTCTTC. It is translated as CASGLVEGRKSYNEQFF.

This clonotype was seen a few times. Its ends do not fully match the called genes, so a read error is possible. The chain couples TRBV12-3 or TRBV12-4 to TRBJ2-1, with D unclear. This CDR3 is built from 14 residues. In DNA, the CDR3 is TGTGCCATCAGTTTATTTAACTTTTACAATGAGCAGTTCTTC. Translating gives CAISLFNFYNEQFF.